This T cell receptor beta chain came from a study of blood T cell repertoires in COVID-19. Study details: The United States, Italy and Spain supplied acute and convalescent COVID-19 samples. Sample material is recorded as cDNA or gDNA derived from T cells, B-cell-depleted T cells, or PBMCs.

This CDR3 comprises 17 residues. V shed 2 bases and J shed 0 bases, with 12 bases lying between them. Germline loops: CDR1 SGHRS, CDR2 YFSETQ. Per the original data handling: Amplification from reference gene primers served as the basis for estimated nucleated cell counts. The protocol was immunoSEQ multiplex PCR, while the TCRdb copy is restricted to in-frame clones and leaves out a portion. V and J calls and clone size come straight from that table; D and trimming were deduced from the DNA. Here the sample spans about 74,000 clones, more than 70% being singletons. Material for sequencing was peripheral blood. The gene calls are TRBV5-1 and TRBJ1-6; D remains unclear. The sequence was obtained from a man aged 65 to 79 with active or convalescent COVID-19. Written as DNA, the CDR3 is TGCGCCAGCAGCTTCTCAGGCGAGAGCTCCTATAATTCACCCCTCCACTTT. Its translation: CASSFSGESSYNSPLHF.